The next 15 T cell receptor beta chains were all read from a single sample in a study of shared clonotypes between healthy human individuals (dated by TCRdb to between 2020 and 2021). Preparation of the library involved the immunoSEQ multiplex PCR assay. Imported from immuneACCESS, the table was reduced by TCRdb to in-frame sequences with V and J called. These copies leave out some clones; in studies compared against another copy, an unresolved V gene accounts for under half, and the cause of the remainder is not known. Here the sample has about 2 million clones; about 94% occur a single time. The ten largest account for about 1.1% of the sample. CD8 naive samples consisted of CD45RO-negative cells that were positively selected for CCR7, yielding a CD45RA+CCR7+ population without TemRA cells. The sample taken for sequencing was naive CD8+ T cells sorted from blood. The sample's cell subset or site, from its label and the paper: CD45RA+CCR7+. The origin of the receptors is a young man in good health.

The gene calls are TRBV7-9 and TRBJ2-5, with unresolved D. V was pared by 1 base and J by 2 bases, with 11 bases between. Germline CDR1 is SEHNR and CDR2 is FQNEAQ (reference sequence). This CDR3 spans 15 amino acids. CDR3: CASSLDLVFQETQYF. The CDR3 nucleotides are TGTGCCAGCAGCTTAGATTTAGTTTTTCAAGAGACCCAGTACTTC.

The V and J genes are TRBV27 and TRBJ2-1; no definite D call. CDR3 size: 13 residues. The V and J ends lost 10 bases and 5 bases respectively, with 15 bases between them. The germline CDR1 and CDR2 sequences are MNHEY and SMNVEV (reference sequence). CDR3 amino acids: CATLGPGHNEQFF. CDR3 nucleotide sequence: TGTGCCACCCTGGGTCCTGGCCACAATGAGCAGTTCTTC.

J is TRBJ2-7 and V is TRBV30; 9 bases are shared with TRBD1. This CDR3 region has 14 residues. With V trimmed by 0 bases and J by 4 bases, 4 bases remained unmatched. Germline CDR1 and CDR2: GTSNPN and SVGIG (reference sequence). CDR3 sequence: CAWSVLQGAYEQYF. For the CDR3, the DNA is TGTGCCTGGAGTGTACTACAGGGGGCGTACGAGCAGTACTTC.

This chain's CDR3 is CASSRGGQGRYTQYF. The DNA for the CDR3 is TGTGCCAGCAGCCGGGGAGGACAGGGAAGATATACGCAGTATTTT. The chain joins TRBV7-9 to TRBJ2-3; 8 positions match TRBD1. The germline V gene has CDR1 SEHNR and CDR2 FQNEAQ (reference sequence). Trimming at V came to 5 bases and at J to 7 bases, leaving 11 bases not matched to a gene. The length of the CDR3 is 15 residues.

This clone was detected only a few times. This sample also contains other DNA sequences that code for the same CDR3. In nucleotides, the CDR3 is TGTGCCAGCAGCTTGGGTTCTCAGCCCCAGCATTTT. Protein sequence: CASSLGSQPQHF. The chain carries TRBV5-6 and TRBJ1-5; D gene uncertain. The CDR3 contains 12 residues. CDR1 and CDR2 (germline): SGHDT, YYEEEE. Trimming pared 0 bases from V and 6 bases from J, leaving 4 bases between.

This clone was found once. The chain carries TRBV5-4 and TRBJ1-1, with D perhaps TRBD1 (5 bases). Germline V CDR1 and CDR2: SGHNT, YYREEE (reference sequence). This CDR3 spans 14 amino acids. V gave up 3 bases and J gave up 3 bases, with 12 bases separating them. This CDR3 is CASSWGLTDTEAFF. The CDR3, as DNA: TGTGCCAGCAGCTGGGGACTGACGGACACTGAAGCTTTCTTT.

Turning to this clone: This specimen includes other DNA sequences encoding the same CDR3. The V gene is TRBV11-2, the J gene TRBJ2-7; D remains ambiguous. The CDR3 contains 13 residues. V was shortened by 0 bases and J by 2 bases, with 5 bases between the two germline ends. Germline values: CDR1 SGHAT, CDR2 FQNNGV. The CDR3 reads CASSLDGAYEQYF. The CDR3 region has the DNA TGTGCCAGCAGCTTAGACGGAGCCTACGAGCAGTACTTC.

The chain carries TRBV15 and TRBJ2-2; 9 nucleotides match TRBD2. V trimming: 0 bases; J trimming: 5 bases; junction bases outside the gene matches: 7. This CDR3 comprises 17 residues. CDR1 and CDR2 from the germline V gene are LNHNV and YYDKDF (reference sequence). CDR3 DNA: TGTGCCACCAGCAGAGATTTGGGTAGCGGGGGAACCGGGGAGCTGTTTTTT. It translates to CATSRDLGSGGTGELFF.

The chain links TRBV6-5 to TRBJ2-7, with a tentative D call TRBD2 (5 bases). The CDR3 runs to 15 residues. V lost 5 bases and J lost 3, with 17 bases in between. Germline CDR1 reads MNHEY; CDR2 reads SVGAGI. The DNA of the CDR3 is TGTGCCAGCAGTACAATTCGCGGGCACAACTACGAGCAGTACTTC. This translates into CASSTIRGHNYEQYF.

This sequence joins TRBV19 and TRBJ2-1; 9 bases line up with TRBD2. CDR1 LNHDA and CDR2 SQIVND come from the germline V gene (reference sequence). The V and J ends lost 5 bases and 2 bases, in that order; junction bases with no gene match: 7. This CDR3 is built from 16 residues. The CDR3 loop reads CASSDLAGDTYNEQFF. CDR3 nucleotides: TGTGCCAGTAGTGACTTAGCGGGGGATACCTACAATGAGCAGTTCTTC.

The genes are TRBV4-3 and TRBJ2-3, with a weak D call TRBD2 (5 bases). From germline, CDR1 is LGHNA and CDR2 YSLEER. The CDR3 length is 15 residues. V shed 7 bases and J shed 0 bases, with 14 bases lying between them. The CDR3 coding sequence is TGCGCCAGCACCAAAAGCGGAGCGAGCACAGATACGCAGTATTTT. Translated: CASTKSGASTDTQYF.

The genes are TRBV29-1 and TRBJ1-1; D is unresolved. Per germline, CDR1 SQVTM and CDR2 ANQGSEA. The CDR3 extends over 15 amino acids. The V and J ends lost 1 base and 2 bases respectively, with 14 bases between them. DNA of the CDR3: TGCAGCGTTGAAGGTGGACCAGATTTTAACACTGAAGCTTTCTTT. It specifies CSVEGGPDFNTEAFF.

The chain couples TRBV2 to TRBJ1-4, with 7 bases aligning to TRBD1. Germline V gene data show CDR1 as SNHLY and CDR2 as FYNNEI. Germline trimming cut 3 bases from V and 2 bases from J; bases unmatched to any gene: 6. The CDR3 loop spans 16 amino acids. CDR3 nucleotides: TGTGCCAGCAGTGAGGAGTCGACAGGGACTAATGAAAAACTGTTTTTT. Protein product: CASSEESTGTNEKLFF. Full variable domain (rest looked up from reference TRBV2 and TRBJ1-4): EPEVTQTPSHQVTQMGQEVILRCVPISNHLYFYWYRQILGQKVEFLVSFYNNEISEKSEIFDDQFSVERPDGSNFTLKIRSTKLEDSAMYFCASSEESTGTNEKLFFGSGTQLSVL.

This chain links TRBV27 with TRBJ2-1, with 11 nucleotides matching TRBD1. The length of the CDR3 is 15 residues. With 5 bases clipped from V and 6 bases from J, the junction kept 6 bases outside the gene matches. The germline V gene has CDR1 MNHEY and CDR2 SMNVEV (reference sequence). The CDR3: CASSHPGQGGNEQFF. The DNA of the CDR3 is TGTGCCAGCAGTCACCCGGGACAGGGGGGCAATGAGCAGTTCTTC.

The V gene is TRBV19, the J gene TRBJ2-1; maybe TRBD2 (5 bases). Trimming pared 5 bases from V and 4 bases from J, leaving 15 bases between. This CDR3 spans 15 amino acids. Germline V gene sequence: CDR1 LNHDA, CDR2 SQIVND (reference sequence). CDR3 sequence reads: CASSFSVGPYNEQFF. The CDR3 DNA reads TGTGCCAGTAGTTTTAGCGTCGGACCTTACAATGAGCAGTTCTTC.